The 3 T cell receptor beta chains given below trace back to one sample, sequenced in a study of beta chain features in type 1 diabetes. As every portion of the isolated RNA was reverse transcribed, the sequencing read expressed TCRB transcripts. Repertoires were generated with immunoSEQ multiplex PCR, while TCRdb's copy carries only in-frame clones and drops some. The sample holds about 150,000 clones; nearly 50% are singletons and the top ten take under 0.45%. The sample was Tregs from blood. The receptors shown here come from a man younger than 35 in good health.

The CDR3 is CASGSRTGELFF. The DNA for the CDR3 is TGTGCCAGCGGCTCGAGGACCGGGGAGCTGTTTTTT. The chain couples TRBV9 to TRBJ2-2; the D is unclear. CDR3 length: 12 residues. V lost 7 bases and J 5 bases, leaving 9 bases between the germline ends. CDR1 is SGDLS and CDR2 is YYNGEE in the germline V gene. Together with reference TRBV9 and TRBJ2-2, the CDR3 gives the full variable domain: DSGVTQTPKHLITATGQRVTLRCSPRSGDLSVYWYQQSLDQGLQFLIQYYNGEERAKGNILERFSAQQFPDLHSELNLSSLELGDSALYFCASGSRTGELFFGEGSRLTVL.

In regard to this clone: Mismatch with germline at one junction end may stem from a read error. J is TRBJ2-7 and V is TRBV30; D tentatively reads TRBD1 or TRBD2 (5 bases each). The germline V gene has CDR1 GTSNPN and CDR2 SVGIG (reference sequence). This CDR3 has 14 amino acids. The CDR3 nucleotides are TGTGCCGGGAGAAAGGGGCTGTTGGGCTACGAGCAGTACTTC. This encodes CAGRKGLLGYEQYF.

This rearrangement joins TRBV2 to TRBJ2-5; D is perhaps TRBD2 (6 bases). Germline V gene sequence: CDR1 SNHLY, CDR2 FYNNEI. V was pared by 6 bases and J by 1 base, with 12 bases between. The length of the CDR3 is 14 residues. The CDR3 sequence: CASREGTAQETQYF. CDR3 DNA: TGTGCCAGCAGGGAGGGGACCGCCCAAGAGACCCAGTACTTC.